A selection of T cell receptor beta chains follows, all from one sample in a study of PD-1 blockade in mismatch repair-deficient tumors. Sequenced by immunoSEQ multiplex PCR; TCRdb stores in-frame clones only, minus some. Seen here are more than 30,000 clones, 70% to 90% observed once, and the top ten hold roughly 4%. The sample in question was peripheral blood, obtained roughly 76 weeks after starting pembrolizumab. The receptors shown here come from an adult with mismatch repair-deficient cancer. Each CDR3 is given with its conserved first and last residue. D genes are given only for firm matches. Size values are once, few and many counts, or a class for expanded clones, and some rows have none.

v_call: TRBV5-8
j_call: TRBJ2-2
d_call: -
clone_size: -
cdr3_aa: CASVPTGQRGAGELFF
cdr3_nt: TGTGCCAGCGTGCCGACTGGGCAAAGGGGTGCCGGGGAGCTGTTTTTT

v_call: TRBV29-1
j_call: TRBJ2-3
d_call: -
clone_size: -
cdr3_aa: CSVEGGGHTDTQYF
cdr3_nt: TGCAGCGTTGAAGGGGGCGGACACACAGATACGCAGTATTTT

v_call: TRBV2
j_call: TRBJ2-3
d_call: TRBD2
clone_size: -
cdr3_aa: CASSEGTSRRTDTQYF
cdr3_nt: TGTGCCAGCAGTGAAGGGACTAGCAGACGCACAGATACGCAGTATTTT

v_call: TRBV14
j_call: TRBJ1-1
d_call: -
clone_size: -
cdr3_aa: CASRWINGNTEAFF
cdr3_nt: TGTGCCAGCAGGTGGATTAACGGGAACACTGAAGCTTTCTTT

v_call: TRBV7-9
j_call: TRBJ2-7
d_call: -
clone_size: -
cdr3_aa: CASSSSYYEQYF
cdr3_nt: TGTGCCAGCAGCTCATCCTACTACGAGCAGTACTTC

v_call: TRBV9
j_call: TRBJ2-5
d_call: TRBD2
clone_size: -
cdr3_aa: CASSVGGGLAGEETQYF
cdr3_nt: TGTGCCAGCAGCGTAGGAGGGGGACTAGCGGGAGAGGAGACCCAGTACTTC

v_call: TRBV28
j_call: TRBJ2-1
d_call: TRBD2
clone_size: -
cdr3_aa: CASSSSGRQSYNEQFF
cdr3_nt: TGTGCCAGCAGTTCCAGCGGGAGGCAATCCTACAATGAGCAGTTCTTC

v_call: TRBV30
j_call: TRBJ2-2
d_call: -
clone_size: -
cdr3_aa: CAWSVLTKGELFF
cdr3_nt: TGTGCCTGGAGTGTATTAACTAAGGGGGAGCTGTTTTTT

v_call: TRBV28
j_call: TRBJ2-7
d_call: -
clone_size: -
cdr3_aa: CASDRGVLDEQYF
cdr3_nt: TGTGCCAGCGATAGGGGGGTTCTCGACGAGCAGTACTTC

v_call: TRBV30
j_call: TRBJ2-2
d_call: -
clone_size: -
cdr3_aa: CAWSYKSNTGELFF
cdr3_nt: TGTGCCTGGAGTTACAAATCGAACACCGGGGAGCTGTTTTTT

v_call: TRBV4-1
j_call: TRBJ2-3
d_call: TRBD1
clone_size: few
cdr3_aa: CASSQERVPGQGSSYADTQYF
cdr3_nt: TGCGCCAGCAGCCAAGAAAGGGTGCCGGGACAGGGAAGTTCGTATGCAGATACGCAGTATTTT

v_call: TRBV27
j_call: TRBJ2-2
d_call: -
clone_size: -
cdr3_aa: CASSLSQGTYTNTGELFF
cdr3_nt: TGTGCCAGCAGTTTATCACAGGGCACCTACACCAACACCGGGGAGCTGTTTTTT

v_call: TRBV7-3
j_call: TRBJ2-7
d_call: TRBD2
clone_size: once
cdr3_aa: CASSSNGLGEQYF
cdr3_nt: TGTGCCAGCAGCTCAAACGGACTAGGCGAGCAGTACTTC

v_call: TRBV19
j_call: TRBJ1-1
d_call: -
clone_size: -
cdr3_aa: CASSADRLSKEAFF
cdr3_nt: TGTGCCAGTAGTGCCGACAGGCTCTCTAAAGAAGCTTTCTTT

v_call: TRBV11-2
j_call: TRBJ2-7
d_call: -
clone_size: -
cdr3_aa: CASSLAAGSYEQYF
cdr3_nt: TGTGCCAGCAGCTTGGCAGCCGGCTCCTACGAGCAGTACTTC

v_call: TRBV7-9
j_call: TRBJ2-2
d_call: -
clone_size: -
cdr3_aa: CASTRPAGENTGELFF
cdr3_nt: TGTGCCAGCACCCGACCCGCAGGGGAGAACACCGGGGAGCTGTTTTTT

v_call: TRBV30
j_call: TRBJ1-2
d_call: -
clone_size: -
cdr3_aa: CAWSVSGIFGYTF
cdr3_nt: TGTGCCTGGAGTGTCTCGGGGATTTTCGGCTACACCTTC

v_call: TRBV5-1
j_call: TRBJ1-1
d_call: -
clone_size: -
cdr3_aa: CASSLDGGEDEAFF
cdr3_nt: TGCGCCAGCAGCTTGGATGGGGGGGAGGATGAAGCTTTCTTT

v_call: TRBV28
j_call: TRBJ2-3
d_call: -
clone_size: -
cdr3_aa: CASRGATDTQYF
cdr3_nt: TGTGCCAGCCGTGGGGCAACAGATACGCAGTATTTT

v_call: TRBV21-1
j_call: TRBJ1-1
d_call: -
clone_size: few
cdr3_aa: CASSKGDLNTEAFF
cdr3_nt: TGTGCCAGCAGCAAAGGCGACTTGAACACTGAAGCTTTCTTT

v_call: TRBV27
j_call: TRBJ2-7
d_call: -
clone_size: -
cdr3_aa: CASSRSRDAYEQYF
cdr3_nt: TGTGCCAGCAGTAGGTCCCGGGACGCCTACGAGCAGTACTTC

v_call: TRBV7-2
j_call: TRBJ2-2
d_call: TRBD2
clone_size: -
cdr3_aa: CASSLRTSGGELFF
cdr3_nt: TGTGCCAGCAGCTTAAGGACTAGTGGCGGGGAGCTGTTTTTT

v_call: TRBV7-2
j_call: TRBJ2-1
d_call: TRBD2
clone_size: once
cdr3_aa: CASRVPGLAVLEQFF
cdr3_nt: TGTGCCAGCAGAGTTCCGGGACTAGCGGTGCTTGAGCAGTTCTTC

v_call: TRBV5-1
j_call: TRBJ1-1
d_call: -
clone_size: few
cdr3_aa: CASSGGRTDTEAFF
cdr3_nt: TGCGCCAGCAGCGGAGGGCGGACGGACACTGAAGCTTTCTTT

v_call: TRBV7-7
j_call: TRBJ1-5
d_call: -
clone_size: -
cdr3_aa: CASSPGGEGRRNQPQHF
cdr3_nt: TGTGCTAGCAGCCCTGGGGGGGAAGGAAGGCGCAATCAGCCCCAGCATTTT

v_call: TRBV11-3
j_call: TRBJ1-1
d_call: -
clone_size: once
cdr3_aa: CASSLRSNTEAFF
cdr3_nt: TGTGCCAGCAGCTTACGGTCGAACACTGAAGCTTTCTTT

v_call: TRBV19
j_call: TRBJ2-7
d_call: -
clone_size: -
cdr3_aa: CASSIRSAIAYEQYF
cdr3_nt: TGTGCCAGTAGTATAAGATCGGCCATTGCCTACGAGCAGTACTTC

v_call: TRBV5-4
j_call: TRBJ1-4
d_call: -
clone_size: -
cdr3_aa: CASSPDQGQEKLFF
cdr3_nt: TGTGCCAGCAGCCCTGACCAGGGGCAGGAAAAACTGTTTTTT

v_call: TRBV2
j_call: TRBJ1-5
d_call: -
clone_size: -
cdr3_aa: CASSERGRQSNQPQHF
cdr3_nt: TGTGCCAGCAGTGAAAGGGGCAGACAGAGCAATCAGCCCCAGCATTTT

v_call: TRBV6-1
j_call: TRBJ2-1
d_call: -
clone_size: -
cdr3_aa: CASTSYNEQFF
cdr3_nt: TGTGCCAGCACATCCTACAATGAGCAGTTCTTC

v_call: TRBV25-1
j_call: TRBJ2-7
d_call: -
clone_size: -
cdr3_aa: CASSEVYEQYF
cdr3_nt: TGTGCCAGCAGTGAAGTCTACGAGCAGTACTTC

v_call: TRBV6-4
j_call: TRBJ2-1
d_call: -
clone_size: -
cdr3_aa: CASSEAGAAYNEQFF
cdr3_nt: TGTGCCAGCAGTGAGGCTGGGGCGGCCTACAATGAGCAGTTCTTC

v_call: TRBV10-3
j_call: TRBJ2-7
d_call: -
clone_size: -
cdr3_aa: CAIGGGTYEQYF
cdr3_nt: TGTGCCATCGGGGGCGGGACCTACGAGCAGTACTTC

v_call: TRBV7-3
j_call: TRBJ2-5
d_call: -
clone_size: -
cdr3_aa: CASSSKRGSPETQYF
cdr3_nt: TGTGCCAGCAGCTCCAAACGGGGCAGCCCAGAGACCCAGTACTTC

v_call: TRBV2
j_call: TRBJ2-3
d_call: -
clone_size: -
cdr3_aa: CASNKDMGTDTQYF
cdr3_nt: TGTGCCAGCAACAAGGACATGGGGACAGATACGCAGTATTTT

v_call: TRBV27
j_call: TRBJ2-2
d_call: TRBD1
clone_size: -
cdr3_aa: CASSYGQGTTGELFF
cdr3_nt: TGTGCCAGCAGCTACGGACAGGGGACAACCGGGGAGCTGTTTTTT

v_call: TRBV11-2
j_call: TRBJ2-2
d_call: TRBD1
clone_size: -
cdr3_aa: CASSPDRANTGELFF
cdr3_nt: TGTGCCAGCAGCCCCGACAGGGCGAACACCGGGGAGCTGTTTTTT

v_call: TRBV6-1
j_call: TRBJ1-2
d_call: TRBD1
clone_size: once
cdr3_aa: CASSERDRGGYTF
cdr3_nt: TGTGCCAGCAGTGAGAGGGACAGGGGAGGCTACACCTTC

v_call: TRBV5-4
j_call: TRBJ2-1
d_call: TRBD2
clone_size: -
cdr3_aa: CASSPTPSGRTYNEQFF
cdr3_nt: TGTGCCAGCAGCCCGACTCCTAGCGGGAGGACTTACAATGAGCAGTTCTTC

v_call: TRBV7-9
j_call: TRBJ1-1
d_call: -
clone_size: once
cdr3_aa: CASSLDMNTEAFF
cdr3_nt: TGTGCCAGCAGCTTAGATATGAACACTGAAGCTTTCTTT

v_call: TRBV7-9
j_call: TRBJ1-4
d_call: TRBD1
clone_size: -
cdr3_aa: CASSSSGQGSEKLFF
cdr3_nt: TGTGCCAGCAGTTCATCGGGACAGGGAAGTGAAAAACTGTTTTTT

v_call: TRBV4-1
j_call: TRBJ2-3
d_call: -
clone_size: -
cdr3_aa: CASSQERTDTQYF
cdr3_nt: TGCGCCAGCAGCCAAGAGCGCACAGATACGCAGTATTTT

v_call: TRBV15
j_call: TRBJ2-1
d_call: TRBD2
clone_size: -
cdr3_aa: CATHRARTSGSNEQFF
cdr3_nt: TGTGCCACCCATAGAGCTCGGACTAGCGGGAGCAATGAGCAGTTCTTC

v_call: TRBV27
j_call: TRBJ2-7
d_call: TRBD1
clone_size: -
cdr3_aa: CASRRQGYEQYF
cdr3_nt: TGTGCCAGCAGAAGACAGGGTTACGAGCAGTACTTC

v_call: TRBV4-2
j_call: TRBJ1-2
d_call: -
clone_size: few
cdr3_aa: CASMGGEVYGYTF
cdr3_nt: TGTGCCAGCATGGGGGGAGAGGTTTATGGCTACACCTTC

v_call: TRBV6-1
j_call: TRBJ2-7
d_call: -
clone_size: -
cdr3_aa: CASSGWAGYEQYF
cdr3_nt: TGTGCCAGCAGTGGATGGGCGGGTTACGAGCAGTACTTC

v_call: TRBV27
j_call: TRBJ2-6
d_call: -
clone_size: -
cdr3_aa: CASSPLVSNSGANVLTF
cdr3_nt: TGTGCCAGCAGTCCCCTCGTCTCAAACTCTGGGGCCAACGTCCTGACTTTC

v_call: TRBV15
j_call: TRBJ2-1
d_call: TRBD2
clone_size: -
cdr3_aa: CATSRGTSGNNEQFF
cdr3_nt: TGTGCCACCAGCAGAGGGACTAGCGGGAACAATGAGCAGTTCTTC

v_call: TRBV4-2
j_call: TRBJ2-1
d_call: TRBD2
clone_size: -
cdr3_aa: CASSPNSGSIYEQFF
cdr3_nt: TGTGCCAGCAGCCCCAATAGCGGGAGTATCTATGAGCAGTTCTTC

v_call: TRBV11-3
j_call: TRBJ2-1
d_call: -
clone_size: -
cdr3_aa: CASSPTGWRVQFF
cdr3_nt: TGTGCCAGCAGCCCAACGGGATGGAGAGTACAGTTCTTC

v_call: TRBV7-6
j_call: TRBJ2-2
d_call: TRBD2
clone_size: -
cdr3_aa: CASSPIGGAGGPIGELFF
cdr3_nt: TGTGCCAGCAGCCCTATTGGGGGTGCGGGAGGGCCGATCGGGGAGCTGTTTTTT

v_call: TRBV25-1
j_call: TRBJ1-1
d_call: -
clone_size: -
cdr3_aa: CASTPGGKNTEAFF
cdr3_nt: TGTGCCAGCACTCCGGGAGGGAAAAACACTGAAGCTTTCTTT

v_call: TRBV2
j_call: TRBJ2-1
d_call: -
clone_size: few
cdr3_aa: CASSTGTGPLNEQFF
cdr3_nt: TGTGCCAGCAGCACCGGGACGGGCCCACTCAATGAGCAGTTCTTC

v_call: TRBV5-1
j_call: TRBJ1-1
d_call: -
clone_size: -
cdr3_aa: CASSSGQGGPWNTEAFF
cdr3_nt: TGCGCCAGCAGCTCGGGACAAGGGGGTCCCTGGAACACTGAAGCTTTCTTT